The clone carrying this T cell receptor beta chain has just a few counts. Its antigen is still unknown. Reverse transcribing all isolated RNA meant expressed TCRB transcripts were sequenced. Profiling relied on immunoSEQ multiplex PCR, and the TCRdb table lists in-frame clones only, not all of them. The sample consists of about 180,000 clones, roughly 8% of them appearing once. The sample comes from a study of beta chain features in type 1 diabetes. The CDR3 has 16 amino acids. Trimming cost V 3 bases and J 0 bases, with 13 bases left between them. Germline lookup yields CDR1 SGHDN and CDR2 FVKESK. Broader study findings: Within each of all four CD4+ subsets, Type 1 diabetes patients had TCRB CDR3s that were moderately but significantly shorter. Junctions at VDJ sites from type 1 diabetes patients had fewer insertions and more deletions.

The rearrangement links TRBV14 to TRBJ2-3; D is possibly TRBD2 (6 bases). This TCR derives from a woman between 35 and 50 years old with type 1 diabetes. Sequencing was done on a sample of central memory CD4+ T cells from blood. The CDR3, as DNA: TGTGCCAGCAGCCAGTTAAGGCGGGGAAGCACAGATACGCAGTATTTT. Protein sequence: CASSQLRRGSTDTQYF.